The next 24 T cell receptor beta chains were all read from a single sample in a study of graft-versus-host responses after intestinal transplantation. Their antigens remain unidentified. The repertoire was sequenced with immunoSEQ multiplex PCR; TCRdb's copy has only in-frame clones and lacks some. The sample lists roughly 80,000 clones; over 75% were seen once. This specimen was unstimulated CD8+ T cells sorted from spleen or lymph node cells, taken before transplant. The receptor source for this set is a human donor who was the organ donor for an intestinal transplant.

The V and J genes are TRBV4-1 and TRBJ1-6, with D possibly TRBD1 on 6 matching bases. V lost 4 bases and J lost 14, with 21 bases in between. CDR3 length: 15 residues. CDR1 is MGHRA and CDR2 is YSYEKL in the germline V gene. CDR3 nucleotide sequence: TGCGCCAGCAGCCGAGTGACAGGCGGGGATTTAGCCCTCCACTTT. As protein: CASSRVTGGDLALHF.

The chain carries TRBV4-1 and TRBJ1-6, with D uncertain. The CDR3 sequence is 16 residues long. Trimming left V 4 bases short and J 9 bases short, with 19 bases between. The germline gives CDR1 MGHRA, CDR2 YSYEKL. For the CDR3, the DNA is TGCGCCAGCAGCCCCATCAACCGGGCCTCCGCTTCACCCCTCCACTTT. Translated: CASSPINRASASPLHF.

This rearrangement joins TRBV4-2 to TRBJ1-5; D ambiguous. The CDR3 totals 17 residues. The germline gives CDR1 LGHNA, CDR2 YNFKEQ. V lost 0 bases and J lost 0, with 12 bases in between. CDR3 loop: CASSQDNPGYSNQPQHF. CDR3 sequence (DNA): TGTGCCAGCAGCCAAGATAATCCGGGATATAGCAATCAGCCCCAGCATTTT.

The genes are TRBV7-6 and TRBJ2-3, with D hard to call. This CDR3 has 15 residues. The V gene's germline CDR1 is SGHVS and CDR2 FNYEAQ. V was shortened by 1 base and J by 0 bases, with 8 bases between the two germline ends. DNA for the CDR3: TGTGCCAGCAGCTTAGTCGGCCTTAGCACAGATACGCAGTATTTT. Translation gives CASSLVGLSTDTQYF.

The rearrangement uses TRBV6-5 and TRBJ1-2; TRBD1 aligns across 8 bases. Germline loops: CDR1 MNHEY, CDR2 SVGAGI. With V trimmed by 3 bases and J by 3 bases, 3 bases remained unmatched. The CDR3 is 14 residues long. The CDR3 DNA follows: TGTGCCAGCAGTTATTCAGGGGGCGACTATGGCTACACCTTC. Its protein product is CASSYSGGDYGYTF.

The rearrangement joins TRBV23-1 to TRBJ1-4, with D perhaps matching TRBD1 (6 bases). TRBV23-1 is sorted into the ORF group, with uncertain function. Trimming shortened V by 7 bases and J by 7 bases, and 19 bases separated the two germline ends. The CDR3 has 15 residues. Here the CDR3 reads CASIPTGHKLEKLFF. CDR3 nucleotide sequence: TGCGCCAGCATACCGACAGGACACAAACTTGAAAAACTGTTTTTT.

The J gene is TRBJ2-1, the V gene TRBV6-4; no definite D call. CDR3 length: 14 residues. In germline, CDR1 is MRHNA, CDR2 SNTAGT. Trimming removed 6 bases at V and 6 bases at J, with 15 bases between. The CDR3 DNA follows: TGTGCCAGCAGCCCAGCCCCTGGATCCAATGAGCAGTTCTTC. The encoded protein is CASSPAPGSNEQFF.

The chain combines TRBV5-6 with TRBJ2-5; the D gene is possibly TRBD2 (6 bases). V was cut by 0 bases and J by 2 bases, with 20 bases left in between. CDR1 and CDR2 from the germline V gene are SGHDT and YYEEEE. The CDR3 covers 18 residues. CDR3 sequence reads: CASSLGRDVLGRQETQYF. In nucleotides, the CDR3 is TGTGCCAGCAGCTTGGGTCGAGACGTCTTGGGGAGGCAAGAGACCCAGTACTTC.

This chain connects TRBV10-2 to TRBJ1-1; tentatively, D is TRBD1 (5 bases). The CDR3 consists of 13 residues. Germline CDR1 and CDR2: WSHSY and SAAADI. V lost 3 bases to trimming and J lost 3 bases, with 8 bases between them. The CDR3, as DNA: TGCGCCAGCAGTGAAGGGGCGGACACTGAAGCTTTCTTT. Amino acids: CASSEGADTEAFF.

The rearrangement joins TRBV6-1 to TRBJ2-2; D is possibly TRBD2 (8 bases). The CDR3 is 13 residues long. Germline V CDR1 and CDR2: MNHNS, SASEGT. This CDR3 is CAGGLAGTGELFF. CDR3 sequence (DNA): TGTGCAGGGGGCTTAGCGGGAACCGGGGAGCTGTTTTTT.

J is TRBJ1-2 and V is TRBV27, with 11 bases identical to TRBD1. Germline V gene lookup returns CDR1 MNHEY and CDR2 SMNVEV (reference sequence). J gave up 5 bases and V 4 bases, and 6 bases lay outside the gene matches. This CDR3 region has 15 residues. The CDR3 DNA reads TGTGCCAGCAGTTCGACCGGGACAGGGGGTTATGGCTACACCTTC. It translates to CASSSTGTGGYGYTF.

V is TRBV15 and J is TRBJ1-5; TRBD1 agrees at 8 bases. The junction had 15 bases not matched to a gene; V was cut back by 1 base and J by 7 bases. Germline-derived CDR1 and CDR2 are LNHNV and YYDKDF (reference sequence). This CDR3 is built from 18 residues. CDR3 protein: CATSRAPFWTGKRQPQHF. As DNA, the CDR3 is TGTGCCACCAGCAGAGCTCCCTTCTGGACAGGGAAGCGGCAGCCCCAGCATTTT.

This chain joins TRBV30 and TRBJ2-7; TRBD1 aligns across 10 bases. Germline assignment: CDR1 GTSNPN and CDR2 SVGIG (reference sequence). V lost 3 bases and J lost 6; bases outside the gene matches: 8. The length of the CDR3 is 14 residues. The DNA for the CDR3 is TGTGCCTGGAGCGCCGGGACAGGGGCAGTCGAGCAGTACTTC. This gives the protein CAWSAGTGAVEQYF.

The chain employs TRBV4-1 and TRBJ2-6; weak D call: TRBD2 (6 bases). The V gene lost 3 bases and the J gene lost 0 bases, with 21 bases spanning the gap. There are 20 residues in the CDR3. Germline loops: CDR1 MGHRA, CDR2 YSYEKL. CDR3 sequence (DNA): TGCGCCAGCAGCCAGGATGACGGGACTGTATCGAGCTCTGGGGCCAACGTCCTGACTTTC. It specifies CASSQDDGTVSSSGANVLTF.

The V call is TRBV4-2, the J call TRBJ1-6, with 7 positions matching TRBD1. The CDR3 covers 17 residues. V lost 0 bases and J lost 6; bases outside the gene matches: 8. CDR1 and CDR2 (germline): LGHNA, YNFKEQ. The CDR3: CASSQDGAGQSNSPLHF. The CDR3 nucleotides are TGTGCCAGCAGCCAAGATGGCGCGGGACAGAGTAATTCACCCCTCCACTTT.

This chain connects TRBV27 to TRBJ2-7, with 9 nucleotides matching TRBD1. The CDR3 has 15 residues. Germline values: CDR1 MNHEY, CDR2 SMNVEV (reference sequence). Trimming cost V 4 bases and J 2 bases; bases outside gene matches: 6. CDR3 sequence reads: CASSSIQGAAYEQYF. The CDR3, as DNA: TGTGCCAGCAGTTCTATACAGGGGGCCGCCTACGAGCAGTACTTC.

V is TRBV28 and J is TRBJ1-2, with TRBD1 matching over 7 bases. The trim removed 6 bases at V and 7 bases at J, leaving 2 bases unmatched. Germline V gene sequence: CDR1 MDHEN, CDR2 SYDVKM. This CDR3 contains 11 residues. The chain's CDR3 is CASSPGGGYTF. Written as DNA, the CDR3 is TGTGCCAGCAGCCCAGGGGGTGGCTACACCTTC.

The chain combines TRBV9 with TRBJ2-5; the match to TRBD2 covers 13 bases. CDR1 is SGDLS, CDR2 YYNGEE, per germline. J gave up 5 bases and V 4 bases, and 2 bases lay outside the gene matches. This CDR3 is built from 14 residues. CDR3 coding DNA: TGTGCCAGCAGCCTACTAGCGGGAGGGGAGACCCAGTACTTC. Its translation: CASSLLAGGETQYF.

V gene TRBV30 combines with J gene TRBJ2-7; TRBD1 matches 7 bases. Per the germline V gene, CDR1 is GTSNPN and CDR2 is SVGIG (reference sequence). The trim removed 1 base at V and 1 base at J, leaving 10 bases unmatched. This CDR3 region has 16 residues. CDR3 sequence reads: CAWSGRLQGISYEQYF. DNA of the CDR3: TGTGCCTGGAGTGGGAGACTACAGGGGATTTCCTACGAGCAGTACTTC. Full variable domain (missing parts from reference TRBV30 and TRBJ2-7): SQTIHQWPATLVQPVGSPLSLECTVEGTSNPNLYWYRQAAGRGLQLLFYSVGIGQISSEVPQNLSASRPQDRQFILSSKKLLLSDSGFYLCAWSGRLQGISYEQYFGPGTRLTVT.

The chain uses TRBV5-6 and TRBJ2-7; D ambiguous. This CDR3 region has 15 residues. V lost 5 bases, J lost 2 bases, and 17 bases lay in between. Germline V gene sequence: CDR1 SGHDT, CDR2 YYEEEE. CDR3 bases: TGTGCCAGCAGTTTAGGCCGGACGAACACCTACGAGCAGTACTTC. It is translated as CASSLGRTNTYEQYF.

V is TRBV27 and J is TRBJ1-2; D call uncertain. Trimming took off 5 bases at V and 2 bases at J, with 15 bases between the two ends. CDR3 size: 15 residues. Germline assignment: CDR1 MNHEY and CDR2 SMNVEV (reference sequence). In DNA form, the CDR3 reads TGTGCCAGCAGTCCACTTTTGGGCGGGAACTATGGCTACACCTTC. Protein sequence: CASSPLLGGNYGYTF.

The CDR3: CASSIGTYNEQFF. As DNA, the CDR3 is TGTGCCAGTAGTATAGGGACATACAATGAGCAGTTCTTC. The chain is built from TRBV19 and TRBJ2-1; maybe TRBD1 (5 bases). V dropped 1 base and J dropped 4 bases, with 5 bases sitting between them. The CDR3 length is 13 residues. Looked up from germline, CDR1 is LNHDA and CDR2 is SQIVND (reference sequence).

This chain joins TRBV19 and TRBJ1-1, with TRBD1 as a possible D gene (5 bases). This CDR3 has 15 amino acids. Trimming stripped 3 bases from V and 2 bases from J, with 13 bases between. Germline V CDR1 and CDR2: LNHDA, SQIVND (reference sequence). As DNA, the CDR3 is TGTGCCAGTAGTATCGCCAGGGAAGTTAACACTGAAGCTTTCTTT. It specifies CASSIAREVNTEAFF.

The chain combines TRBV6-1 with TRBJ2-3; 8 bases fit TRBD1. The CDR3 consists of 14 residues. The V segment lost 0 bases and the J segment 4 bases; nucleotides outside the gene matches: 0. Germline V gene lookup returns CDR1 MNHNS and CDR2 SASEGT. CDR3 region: CASSEATGADTQYF. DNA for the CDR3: TGTGCCAGCAGTGAAGCGACAGGGGCAGATACGCAGTATTTT.